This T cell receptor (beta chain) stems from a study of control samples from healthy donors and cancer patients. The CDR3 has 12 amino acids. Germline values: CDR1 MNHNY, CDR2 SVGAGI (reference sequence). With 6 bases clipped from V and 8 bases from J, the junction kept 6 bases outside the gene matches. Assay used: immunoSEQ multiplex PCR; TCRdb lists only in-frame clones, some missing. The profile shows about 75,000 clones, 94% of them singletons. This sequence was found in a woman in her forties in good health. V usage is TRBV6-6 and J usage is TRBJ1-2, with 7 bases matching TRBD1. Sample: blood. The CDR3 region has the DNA TGTGCCAGCAGAATCGACAGGGACGGCTACACCTTC. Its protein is CASRIDRDGYTF.